This T cell receptor beta chain derives from a study of cytomegalovirus exposure and HLA in healthy donors. Both 60 Vbeta primers and 13 Jbeta primers went into the PCR. Assay used: immunoSEQ multiplex PCR; TCRdb lists only in-frame clones, some missing. The table has over 150,000 clones, 82% seen once. Everyone who donated was a healthy bone marrow donor. Points from the study as a whole: Per published reports, the classifier diagnosed cytomegalovirus status with high specificity and sensitivity. CMV antigen specificity was confirmed in vitro for a few CMV-associated chains.

This CDR3 spans 12 amino acids. V dropped 2 bases and J dropped 11 bases, with 12 bases sitting between them. Germline V gene sequence: CDR1 SEHNR, CDR2 FQNEAQ (reference sequence). The sample holds one count of this clone. The antigen is unknown. The receptor comes from a boy aged 2-15 years in good health and CMV-seronegative. The rearrangement uses TRBV7-9 and TRBJ1-1, with D unresolved. The sequenced sample was PBMCs. CDR3 in amino acids: CASSLRSGSAFF. CDR3 DNA sequence: TGTGCCAGCAGCTTACGGAGTGGGTCGGCTTTCTTT.